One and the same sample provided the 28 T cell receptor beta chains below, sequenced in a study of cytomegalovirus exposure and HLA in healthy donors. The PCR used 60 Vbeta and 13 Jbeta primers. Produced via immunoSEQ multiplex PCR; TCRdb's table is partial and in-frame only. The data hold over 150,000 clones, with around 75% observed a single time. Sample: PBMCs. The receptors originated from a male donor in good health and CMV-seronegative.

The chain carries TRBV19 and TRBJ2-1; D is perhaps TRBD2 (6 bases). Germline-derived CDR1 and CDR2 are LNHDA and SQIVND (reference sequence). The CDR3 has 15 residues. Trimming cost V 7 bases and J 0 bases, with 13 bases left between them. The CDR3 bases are TGTGCCAGTACCGAGCGGGTCAGCTCCTACAATGAGCAGTTCTTC. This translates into CASTERVSSYNEQFF.

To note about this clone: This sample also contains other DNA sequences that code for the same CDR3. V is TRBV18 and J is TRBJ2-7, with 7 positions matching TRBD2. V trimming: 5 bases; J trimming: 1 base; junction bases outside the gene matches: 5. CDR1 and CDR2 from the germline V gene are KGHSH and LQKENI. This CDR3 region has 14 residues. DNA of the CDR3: TGTGCCAGCTCATTAAGCGGGAATTCCTACGAGCAGTACTTC. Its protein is CASSLSGNSYEQYF.

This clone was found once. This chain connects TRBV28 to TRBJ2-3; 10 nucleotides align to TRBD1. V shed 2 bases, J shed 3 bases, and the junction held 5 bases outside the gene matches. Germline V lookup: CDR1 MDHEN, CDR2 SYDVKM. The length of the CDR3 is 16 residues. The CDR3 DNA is TGTGCCAGCAGTTTAAACGGACAGGGGGAGACAGATACGCAGTATTTT. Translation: CASSLNGQGETDTQYF. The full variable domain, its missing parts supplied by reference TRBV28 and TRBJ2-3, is DVKVTQSSRYLVKRTGEKVFLECVQDMDHENMFWYRQDPGLGLRLIYFSYDVKMKEKGDIPEGYSVSREKKERFSLILESASTNQTSMYLCASSLNGQGETDTQYFGPGTRLTVL.

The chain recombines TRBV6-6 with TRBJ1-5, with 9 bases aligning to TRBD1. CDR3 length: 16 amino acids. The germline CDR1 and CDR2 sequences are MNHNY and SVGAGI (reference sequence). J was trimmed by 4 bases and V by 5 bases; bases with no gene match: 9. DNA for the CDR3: TGTGCCAGCAGTCAATCTCGGACAGGGGCGAATCAGCCCCAGCATTTT. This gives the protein CASSQSRTGANQPQHF.

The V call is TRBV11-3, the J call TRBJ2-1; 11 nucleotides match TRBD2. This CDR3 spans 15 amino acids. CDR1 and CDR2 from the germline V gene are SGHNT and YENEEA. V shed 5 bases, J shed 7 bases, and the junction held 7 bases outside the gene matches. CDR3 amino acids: CASSLTSGSSNEQFF. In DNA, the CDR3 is TGTGCCAGCAGCCTTACTAGCGGGAGTAGTAATGAGCAGTTCTTC.

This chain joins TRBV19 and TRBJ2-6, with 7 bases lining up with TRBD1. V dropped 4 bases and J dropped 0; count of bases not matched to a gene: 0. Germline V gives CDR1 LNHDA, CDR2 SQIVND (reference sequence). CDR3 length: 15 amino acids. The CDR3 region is CASSKGASGANVLTF. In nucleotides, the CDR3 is TGTGCCAGTAGTAAGGGGGCCTCTGGGGCCAACGTCCTGACTTTC.

CDR3 sequence: CASSAGPDVNQPQHF. DNA of the CDR3: TGTGCCAGCAGCGCAGGCCCAGACGTCAATCAGCCCCAGCATTTT. The chain has TRBV9 and TRBJ1-5; no clear D gene. This CDR3 is built from 15 residues. Germline CDR1 SGDLS, CDR2 YYNGEE. Deletions cut 3 bases from V and 3 bases from J, with 13 bases between.

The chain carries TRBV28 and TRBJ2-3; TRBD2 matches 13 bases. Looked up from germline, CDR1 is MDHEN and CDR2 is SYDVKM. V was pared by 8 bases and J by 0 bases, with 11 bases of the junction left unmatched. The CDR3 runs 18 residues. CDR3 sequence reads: CASSLTTSGRVSTDTQYF. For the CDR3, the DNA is TGTGCCAGCTCTCTTACTACTAGCGGGAGGGTAAGCACAGATACGCAGTATTTT.

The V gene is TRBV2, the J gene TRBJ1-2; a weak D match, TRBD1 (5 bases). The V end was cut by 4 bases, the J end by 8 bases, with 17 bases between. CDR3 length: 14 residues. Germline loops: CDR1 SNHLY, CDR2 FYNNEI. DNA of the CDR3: TGTGCCAGCAGTGCTACAAGGGGTAGGGGAGGCTACACCTTC. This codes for CASSATRGRGGYTF.

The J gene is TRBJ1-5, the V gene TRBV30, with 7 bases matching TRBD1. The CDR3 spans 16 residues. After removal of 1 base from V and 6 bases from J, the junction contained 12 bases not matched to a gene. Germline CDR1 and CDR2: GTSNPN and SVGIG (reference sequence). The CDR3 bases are TGTGCCTGGAGTGCTCGAGGGACAGCGCTTGGTCAGCCCCAGCATTTT. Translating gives CAWSARGTALGQPQHF.

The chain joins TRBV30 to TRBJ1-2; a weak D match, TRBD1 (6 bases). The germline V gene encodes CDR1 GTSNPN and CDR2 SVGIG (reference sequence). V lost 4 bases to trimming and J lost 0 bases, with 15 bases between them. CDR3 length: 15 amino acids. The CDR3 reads CAWKKQGHTNYGYTF. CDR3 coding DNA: TGTGCCTGGAAAAAACAGGGCCACACTAACTATGGCTACACCTTC.

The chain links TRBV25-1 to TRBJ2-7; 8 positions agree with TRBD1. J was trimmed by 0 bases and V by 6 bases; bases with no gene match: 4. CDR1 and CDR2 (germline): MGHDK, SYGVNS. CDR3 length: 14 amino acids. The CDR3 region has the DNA TGTGCCAGCAGGGCCGGGACAGGCTCCTACGAGCAGTACTTC. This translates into CASRAGTGSYEQYF.

This CDR3 reads CASSWTGTNYGYTF. In nucleotides, the CDR3 is TGTGCCAGTAGTTGGACAGGGACTAACTATGGCTACACCTTC. The J gene is TRBJ1-2, the V gene TRBV19; 8 bases match TRBD1. This CDR3 has 14 amino acids. Trimming cost V 5 bases and J 0 bases; bases outside gene matches: 2. Germline values: CDR1 LNHDA, CDR2 SQIVND (reference sequence).

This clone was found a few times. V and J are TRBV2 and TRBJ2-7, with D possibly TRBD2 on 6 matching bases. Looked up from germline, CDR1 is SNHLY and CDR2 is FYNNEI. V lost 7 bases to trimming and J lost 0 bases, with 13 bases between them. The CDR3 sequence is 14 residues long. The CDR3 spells CASTGETTSYEQYF. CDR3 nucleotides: TGTGCCAGCACGGGGGAGACCACCTCCTACGAGCAGTACTTC.

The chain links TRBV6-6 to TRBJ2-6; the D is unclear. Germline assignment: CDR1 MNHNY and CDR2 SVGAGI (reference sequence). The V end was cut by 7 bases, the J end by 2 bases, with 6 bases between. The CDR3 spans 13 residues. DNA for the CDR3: TGTGCCAGCACTCTCCCTGGGGCCAACGTCCTGACTTTC. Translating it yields CASTLPGANVLTF.

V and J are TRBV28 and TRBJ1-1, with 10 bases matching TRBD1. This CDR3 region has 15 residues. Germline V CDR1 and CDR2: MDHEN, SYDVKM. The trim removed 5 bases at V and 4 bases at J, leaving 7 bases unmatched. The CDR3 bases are TGTGCCAGCAGTCCCCAGACAGGGGGCCCCACTGAAGCTTTCTTT. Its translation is CASSPQTGGPTEAFF.

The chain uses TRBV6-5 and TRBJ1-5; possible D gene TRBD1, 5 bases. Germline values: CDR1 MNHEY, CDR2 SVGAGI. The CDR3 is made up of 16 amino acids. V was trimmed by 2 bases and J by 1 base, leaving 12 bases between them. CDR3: CASSYNGAGSNQPQHF. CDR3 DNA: TGTGCCAGCAGTTACAACGGGGCGGGGAGCAATCAGCCCCAGCATTTT.

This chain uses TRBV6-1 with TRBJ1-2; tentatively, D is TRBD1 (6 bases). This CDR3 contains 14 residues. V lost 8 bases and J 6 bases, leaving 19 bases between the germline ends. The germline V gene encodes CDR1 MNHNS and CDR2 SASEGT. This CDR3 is CASFEGGGLDGYTF. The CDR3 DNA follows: TGTGCCAGCTTTGAAGGGGGTGGACTCGATGGCTACACCTTC.

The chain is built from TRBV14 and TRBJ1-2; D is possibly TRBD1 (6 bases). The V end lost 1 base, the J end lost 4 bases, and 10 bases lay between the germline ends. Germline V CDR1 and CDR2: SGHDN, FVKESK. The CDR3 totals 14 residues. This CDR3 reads CASSQGGGGYGYTF. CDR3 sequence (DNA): TGTGCCAGCAGCCAAGGGGGAGGGGGCTATGGCTACACCTTC.

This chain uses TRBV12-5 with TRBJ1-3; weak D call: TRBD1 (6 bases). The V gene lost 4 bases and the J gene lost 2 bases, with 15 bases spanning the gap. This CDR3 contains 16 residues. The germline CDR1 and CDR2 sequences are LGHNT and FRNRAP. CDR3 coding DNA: TGTGCTAGTGGTTACTCTCAGGGGATAGCTGGAAACACCATATATTTT. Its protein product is CASGYSQGIAGNTIYF.

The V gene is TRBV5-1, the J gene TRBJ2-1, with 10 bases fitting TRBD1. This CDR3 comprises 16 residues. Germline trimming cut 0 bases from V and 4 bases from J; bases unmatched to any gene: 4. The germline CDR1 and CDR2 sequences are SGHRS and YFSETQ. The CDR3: CASSLGGTGAYNEQFF. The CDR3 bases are TGCGCCAGCAGCTTGGGAGGGACAGGGGCATACAATGAGCAGTTCTTC.

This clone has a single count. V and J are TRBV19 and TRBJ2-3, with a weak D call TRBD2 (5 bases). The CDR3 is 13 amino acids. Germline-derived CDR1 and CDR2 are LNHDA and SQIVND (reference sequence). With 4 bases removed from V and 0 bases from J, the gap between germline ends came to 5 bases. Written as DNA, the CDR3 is TGTGCCAGTAGTAGCGGGAGCACAGATACGCAGTATTTT. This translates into CASSSGSTDTQYF.

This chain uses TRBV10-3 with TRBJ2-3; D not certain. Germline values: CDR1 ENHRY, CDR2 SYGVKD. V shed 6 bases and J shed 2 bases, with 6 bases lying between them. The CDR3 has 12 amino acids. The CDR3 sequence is CAISPSTDTQYF. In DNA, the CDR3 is TGTGCCATCAGCCCCTCCACAGATACGCAGTATTTT.

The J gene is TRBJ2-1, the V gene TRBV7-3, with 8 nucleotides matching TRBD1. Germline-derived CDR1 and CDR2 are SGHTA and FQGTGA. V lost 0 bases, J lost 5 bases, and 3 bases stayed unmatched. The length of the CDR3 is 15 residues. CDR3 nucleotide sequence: TGTGCCAGCAGCTTAACAGGACAGGGTAACAATGAGCAGTTCTTC. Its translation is CASSLTGQGNNEQFF.

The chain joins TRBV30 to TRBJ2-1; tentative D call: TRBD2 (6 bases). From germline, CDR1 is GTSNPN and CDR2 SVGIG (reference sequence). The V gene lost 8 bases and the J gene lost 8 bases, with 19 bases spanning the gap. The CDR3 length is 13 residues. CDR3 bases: TGTGCCGGACGTGCGGAGGGAGTCCATGAGCAGTTCTTC. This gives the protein CAGRAEGVHEQFF.

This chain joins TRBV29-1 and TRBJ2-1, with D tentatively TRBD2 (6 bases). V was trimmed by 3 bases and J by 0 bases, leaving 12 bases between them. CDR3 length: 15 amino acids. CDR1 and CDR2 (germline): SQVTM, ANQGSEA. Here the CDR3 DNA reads TGCAGCGTTGATACTAGCCGCGACTCCTACAATGAGCAGTTCTTC. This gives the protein CSVDTSRDSYNEQFF.

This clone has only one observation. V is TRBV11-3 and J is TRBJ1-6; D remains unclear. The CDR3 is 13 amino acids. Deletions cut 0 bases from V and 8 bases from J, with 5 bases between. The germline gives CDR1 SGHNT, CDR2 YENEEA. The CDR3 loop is CASSLDQDSPLHF. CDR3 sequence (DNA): TGTGCCAGCAGCTTAGATCAGGATTCACCCCTCCACTTT.

The CDR3 is CASSYANSYEQYF. The CDR3 DNA reads as TGTGCCAGCAGTTATGCGAACTCCTACGAGCAGTACTTC. This chain uses TRBV6-5 with TRBJ2-7; D not certain. The germline CDR1 and CDR2 sequences are MNHEY and SVGAGI. The CDR3 has 13 amino acids. V dropped 3 bases and J dropped 0 bases, with 6 bases sitting between them.